This T cell receptor beta chain was recorded in a study of T-cell reconstitution after alpha-beta-depleted transplantation in children. Unique molecular identifiers were incorporated during preparation of the TCRbeta library. TCRdb ran MiXCR on the PCR reads and lists one entry per CDR3 protein. The table shows 550,000 to 600,000 distinct CDR3 sequences, with 20% to 25% occurring only once. About this clonotype: As yet, its antigen is unknown.

Whole-study findings and limits: After transplant, high TCRbeta diversity at day 60 in some patients arose from surviving recipient T cells and thymic progenitors.

The CDR3 has 16 amino acids. The germline V and J ends were trimmed by 1 base and 4 bases, with 11 bases remaining between them. Germline assignment: CDR1 WSHSY and CDR2 SAAADI. The clonotype comes from a boy under two years old who had a stem cell transplant for acute myeloid leukemia, so the T cells may come from the graft donor. The sequenced sample was PBMCs, mostly from graft donor cells, obtained 360 days after TCRalphabeta/CD19-depleted stem cell transplant. The chain combines TRBV10-2 with TRBJ2-6, with a tentative D call TRBD1 (6 bases). The CDR3 sequence: CASSELGGAGANVLTF. Here the CDR3 DNA reads TGCGCCAGCAGTGAGTTAGGGGGAGCCGGGGCCAACGTCCTGACTTTC.